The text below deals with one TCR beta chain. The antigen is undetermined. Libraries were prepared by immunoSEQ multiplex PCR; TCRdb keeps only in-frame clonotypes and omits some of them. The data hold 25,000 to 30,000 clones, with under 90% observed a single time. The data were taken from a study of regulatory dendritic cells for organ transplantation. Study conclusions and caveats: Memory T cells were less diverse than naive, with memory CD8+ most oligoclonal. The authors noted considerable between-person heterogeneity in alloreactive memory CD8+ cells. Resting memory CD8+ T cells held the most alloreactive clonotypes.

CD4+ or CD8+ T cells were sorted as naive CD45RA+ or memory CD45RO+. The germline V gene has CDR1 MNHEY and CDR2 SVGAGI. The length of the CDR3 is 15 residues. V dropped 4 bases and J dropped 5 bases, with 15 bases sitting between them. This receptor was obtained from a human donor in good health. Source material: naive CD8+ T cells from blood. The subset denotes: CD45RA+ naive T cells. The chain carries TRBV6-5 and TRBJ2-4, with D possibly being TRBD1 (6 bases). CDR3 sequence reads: CASSFRAGAENIQYF. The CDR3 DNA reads TGTGCCAGCAGTTTCCGGGCAGGGGCCGAAAACATTCAGTACTTC.